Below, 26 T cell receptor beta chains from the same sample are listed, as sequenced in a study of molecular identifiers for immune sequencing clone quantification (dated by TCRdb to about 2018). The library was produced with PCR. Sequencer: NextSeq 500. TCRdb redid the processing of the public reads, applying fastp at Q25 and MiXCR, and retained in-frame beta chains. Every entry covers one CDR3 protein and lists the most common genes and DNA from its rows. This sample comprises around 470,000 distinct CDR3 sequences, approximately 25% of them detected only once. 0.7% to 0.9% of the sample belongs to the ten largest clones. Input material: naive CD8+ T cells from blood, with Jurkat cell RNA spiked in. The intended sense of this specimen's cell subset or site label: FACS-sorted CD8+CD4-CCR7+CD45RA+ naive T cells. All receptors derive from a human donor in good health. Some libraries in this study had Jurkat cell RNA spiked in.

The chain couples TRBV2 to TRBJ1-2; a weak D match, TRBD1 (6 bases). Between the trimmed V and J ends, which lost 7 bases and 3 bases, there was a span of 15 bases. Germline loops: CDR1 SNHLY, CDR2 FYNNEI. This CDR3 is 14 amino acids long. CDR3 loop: CASTLGGSHYGYTF. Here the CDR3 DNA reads TGTGCCAGCACCCTAGGGGGGTCGCACTATGGCTACACCTTC.

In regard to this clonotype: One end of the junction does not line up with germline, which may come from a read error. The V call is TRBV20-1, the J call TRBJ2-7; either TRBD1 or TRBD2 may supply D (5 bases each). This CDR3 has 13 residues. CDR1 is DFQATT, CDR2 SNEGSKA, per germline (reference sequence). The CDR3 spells CSAGDGNSYEQHF. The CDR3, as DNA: TGCAGTGCTGGGGACGGAAACTCCTACGAGCAGCACTTC.

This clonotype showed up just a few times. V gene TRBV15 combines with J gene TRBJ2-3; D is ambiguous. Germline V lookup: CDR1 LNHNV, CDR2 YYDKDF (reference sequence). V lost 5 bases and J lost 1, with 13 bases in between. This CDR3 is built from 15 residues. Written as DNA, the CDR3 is TGTGCCACCAGCTTCGGCATCCCGGGCACAGATACGCAGTATTTT. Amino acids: CATSFGIPGTDTQYF.

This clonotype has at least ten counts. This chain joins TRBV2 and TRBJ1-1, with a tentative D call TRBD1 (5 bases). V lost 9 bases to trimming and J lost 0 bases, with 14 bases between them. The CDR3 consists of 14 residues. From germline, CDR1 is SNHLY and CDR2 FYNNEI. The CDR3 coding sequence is TGTGCCAGGGGTAAGACAGACATGAACACTGAAGCTTTCTTT. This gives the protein CARGKTDMNTEAFF.

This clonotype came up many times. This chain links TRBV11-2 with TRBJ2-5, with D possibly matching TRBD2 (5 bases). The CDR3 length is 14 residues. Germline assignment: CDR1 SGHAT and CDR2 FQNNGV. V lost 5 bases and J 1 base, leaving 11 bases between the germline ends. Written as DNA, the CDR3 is TGTGCCAGCAGCGGCGGCGGGCTCCAAGAGACCCAGTACTTC. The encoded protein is CASSGGGLQETQYF.

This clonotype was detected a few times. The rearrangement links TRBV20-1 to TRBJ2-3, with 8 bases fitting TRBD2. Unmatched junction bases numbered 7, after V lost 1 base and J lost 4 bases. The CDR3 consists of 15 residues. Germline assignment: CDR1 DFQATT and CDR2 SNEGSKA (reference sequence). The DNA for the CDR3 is TGCAGTGCTAGAGCGCCGGCGGGAGGCCCAGATACGCAGTATTTT. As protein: CSARAPAGGPDTQYF.

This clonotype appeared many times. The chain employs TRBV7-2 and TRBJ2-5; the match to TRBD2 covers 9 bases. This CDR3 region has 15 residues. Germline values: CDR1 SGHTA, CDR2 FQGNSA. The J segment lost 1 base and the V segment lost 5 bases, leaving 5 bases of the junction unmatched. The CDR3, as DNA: TGTGCCAGCAGCAGACTAGCGGAGAGCCAAGAGACCCAGTACTTC. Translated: CASSRLAESQETQYF.

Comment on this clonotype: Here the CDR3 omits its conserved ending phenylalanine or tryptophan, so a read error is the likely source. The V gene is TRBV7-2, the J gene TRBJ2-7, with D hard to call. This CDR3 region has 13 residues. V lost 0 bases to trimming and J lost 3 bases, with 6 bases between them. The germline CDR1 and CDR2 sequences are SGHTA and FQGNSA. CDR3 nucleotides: TGTGCCAGCAGCTTAGCCCAGAACTACGAGCAGTACTTG. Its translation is CASSLAQNYEQYL.

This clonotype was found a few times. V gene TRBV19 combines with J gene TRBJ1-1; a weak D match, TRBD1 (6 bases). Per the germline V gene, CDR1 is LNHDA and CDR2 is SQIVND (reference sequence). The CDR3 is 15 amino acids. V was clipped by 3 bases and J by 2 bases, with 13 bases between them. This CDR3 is CASSISGGENTEAFF. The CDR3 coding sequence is TGTGCCAGTAGTATTTCGGGGGGCGAAAACACTGAAGCTTTCTTT.

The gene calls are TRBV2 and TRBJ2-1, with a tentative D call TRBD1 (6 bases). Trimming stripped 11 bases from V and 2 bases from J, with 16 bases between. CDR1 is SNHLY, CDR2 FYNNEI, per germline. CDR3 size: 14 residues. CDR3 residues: CAGQTGRTYNEQFF. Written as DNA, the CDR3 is TGTGCCGGGCAAACAGGGAGAACCTACAATGAGCAGTTCTTC.

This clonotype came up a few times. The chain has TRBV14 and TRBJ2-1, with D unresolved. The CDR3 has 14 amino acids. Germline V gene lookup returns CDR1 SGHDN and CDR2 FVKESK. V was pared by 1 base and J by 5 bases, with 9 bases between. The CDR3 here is CASSQGRLNNEQFF. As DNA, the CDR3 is TGTGCCAGCAGCCAAGGTCGGTTAAACAATGAGCAGTTCTTC.

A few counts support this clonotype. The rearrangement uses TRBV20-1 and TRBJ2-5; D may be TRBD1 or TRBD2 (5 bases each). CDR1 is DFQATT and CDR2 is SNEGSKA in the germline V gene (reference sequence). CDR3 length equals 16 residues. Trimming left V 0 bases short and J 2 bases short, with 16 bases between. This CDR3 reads CSARDWYDGAQETQYF. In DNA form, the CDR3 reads TGCAGTGCTAGAGATTGGTACGACGGGGCGCAAGAGACCCAGTACTTC.

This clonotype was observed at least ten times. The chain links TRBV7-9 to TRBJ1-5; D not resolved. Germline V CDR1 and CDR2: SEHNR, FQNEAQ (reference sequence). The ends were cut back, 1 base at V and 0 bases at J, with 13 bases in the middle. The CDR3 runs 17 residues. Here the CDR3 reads CASSLDLVGNSNQPQHF. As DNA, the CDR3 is TGTGCCAGCAGCTTAGATTTGGTAGGAAATAGCAATCAGCCCCAGCATTTT.

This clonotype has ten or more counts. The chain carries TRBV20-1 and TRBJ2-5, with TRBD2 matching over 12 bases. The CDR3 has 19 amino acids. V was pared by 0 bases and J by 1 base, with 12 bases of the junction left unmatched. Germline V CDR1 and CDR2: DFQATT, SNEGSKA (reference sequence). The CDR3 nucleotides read TGCAGTGCTAGAGACGAAACTAGCGGGAGGTGGCCGCTCCAAGAGACCCAGTACTTC. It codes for CSARDETSGRWPLQETQYF.

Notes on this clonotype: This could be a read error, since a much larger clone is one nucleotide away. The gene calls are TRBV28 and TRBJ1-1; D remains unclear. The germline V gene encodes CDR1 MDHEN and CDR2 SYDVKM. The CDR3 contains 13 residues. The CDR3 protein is CGSSLGRAAEAFF. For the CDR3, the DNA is TGTGGCAGCAGTTTAGGCCGCGCCGCTGAAGCTTTCTTT.

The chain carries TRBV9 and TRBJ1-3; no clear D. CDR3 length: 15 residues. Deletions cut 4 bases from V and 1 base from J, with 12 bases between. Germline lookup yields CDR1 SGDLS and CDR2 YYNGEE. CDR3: CASSPRGESGNTIYF. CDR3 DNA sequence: TGTGCCAGCAGCCCCCGGGGTGAATCTGGAAACACCATATATTTT.

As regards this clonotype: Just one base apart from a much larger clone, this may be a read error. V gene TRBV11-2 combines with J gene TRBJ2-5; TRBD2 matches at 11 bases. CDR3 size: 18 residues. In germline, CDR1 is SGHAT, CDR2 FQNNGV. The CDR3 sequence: CASSLGPSGGPIQVTQYF. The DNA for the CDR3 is TGTGCCAGCAGCTTAGGTCCTAGCGGGGGGCCAATCCAAGTGACCCAGTACTTC.

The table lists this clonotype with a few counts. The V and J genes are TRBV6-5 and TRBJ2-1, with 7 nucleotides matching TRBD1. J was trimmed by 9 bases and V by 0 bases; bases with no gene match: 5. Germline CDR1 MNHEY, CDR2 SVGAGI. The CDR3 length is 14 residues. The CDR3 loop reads CASSYSETGVEQFF. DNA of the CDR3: TGTGCCAGCAGTTACTCGGAAACAGGGGTTGAGCAGTTCTTC.

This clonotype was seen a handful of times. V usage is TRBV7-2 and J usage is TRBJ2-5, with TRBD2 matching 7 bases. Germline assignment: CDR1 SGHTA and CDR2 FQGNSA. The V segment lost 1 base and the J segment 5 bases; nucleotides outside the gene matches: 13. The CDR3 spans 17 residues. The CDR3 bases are TGTGCCAGCAGCTTAGGGCTAGCGGAGGGGACCCTCGAGACCCAGTACTTC. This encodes CASSLGLAEGTLETQYF.

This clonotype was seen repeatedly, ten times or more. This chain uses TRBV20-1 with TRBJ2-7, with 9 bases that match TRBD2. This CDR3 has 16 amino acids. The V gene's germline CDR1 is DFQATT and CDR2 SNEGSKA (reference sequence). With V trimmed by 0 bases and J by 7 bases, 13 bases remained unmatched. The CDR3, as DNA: TGCAGTGCTAGAGACCCCGGACTAGCGCGGCCGGGGGAGCAGTACTTC. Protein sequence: CSARDPGLARPGEQYF.

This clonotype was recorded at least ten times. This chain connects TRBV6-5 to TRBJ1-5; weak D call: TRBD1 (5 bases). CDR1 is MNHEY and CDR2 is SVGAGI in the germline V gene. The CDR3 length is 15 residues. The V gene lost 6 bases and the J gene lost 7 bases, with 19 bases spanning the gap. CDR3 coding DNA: TGTGCCAGCAGCACCGGGGCCCCAAACGGCCAGCCCCAGCATTTT. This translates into CASSTGAPNGQPQHF.

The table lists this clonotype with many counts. The DNA for the CDR3 is TGCGCCAGCAGCCAAGACGAGCGGGTTACTCTCTCTGGAAACACCATATATTTT. Protein sequence: CASSQDERVTLSGNTIYF. This chain uses TRBV4-1 with TRBJ1-3; D is uncertain. The V and J ends lost 0 bases and 0 bases respectively, with 15 bases between them. Germline assignment: CDR1 MGHRA and CDR2 YSYEKL. The CDR3 spans 18 residues.

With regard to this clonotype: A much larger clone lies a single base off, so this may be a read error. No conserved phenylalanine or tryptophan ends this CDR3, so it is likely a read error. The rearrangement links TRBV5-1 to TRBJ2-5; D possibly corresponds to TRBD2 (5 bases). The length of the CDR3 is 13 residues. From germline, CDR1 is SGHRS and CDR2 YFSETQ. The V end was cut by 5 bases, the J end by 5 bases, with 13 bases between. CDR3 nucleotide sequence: TGCGCCAGCAGTGGGTCCGGAGGTGAGACCCAGTACCTC. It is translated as CASSGSGGETQYL.

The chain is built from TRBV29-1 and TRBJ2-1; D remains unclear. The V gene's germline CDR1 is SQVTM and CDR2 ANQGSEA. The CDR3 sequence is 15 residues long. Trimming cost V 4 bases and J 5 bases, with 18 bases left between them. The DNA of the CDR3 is TGCAGCGTTGCTTCGTGGGCGTCGTCCCACAATGAGCAGTTCTTC. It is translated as CSVASWASSHNEQFF.

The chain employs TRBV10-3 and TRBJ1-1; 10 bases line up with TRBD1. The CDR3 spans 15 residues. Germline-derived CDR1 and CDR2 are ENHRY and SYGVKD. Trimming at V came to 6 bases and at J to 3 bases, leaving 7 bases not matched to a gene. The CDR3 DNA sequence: TGTGCCATCAGGGCTGGGACAGGGGTCGACACTGAAGCTTTCTTT. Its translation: CAIRAGTGVDTEAFF.

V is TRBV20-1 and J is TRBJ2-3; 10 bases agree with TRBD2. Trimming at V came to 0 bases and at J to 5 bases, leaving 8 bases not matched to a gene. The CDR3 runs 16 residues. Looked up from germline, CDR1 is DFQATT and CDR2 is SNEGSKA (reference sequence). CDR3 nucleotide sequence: TGCAGTGCTAGAGATAAGGCTAGCGGGAGTATAGATACGCAGTATTTT. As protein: CSARDKASGSIDTQYF.